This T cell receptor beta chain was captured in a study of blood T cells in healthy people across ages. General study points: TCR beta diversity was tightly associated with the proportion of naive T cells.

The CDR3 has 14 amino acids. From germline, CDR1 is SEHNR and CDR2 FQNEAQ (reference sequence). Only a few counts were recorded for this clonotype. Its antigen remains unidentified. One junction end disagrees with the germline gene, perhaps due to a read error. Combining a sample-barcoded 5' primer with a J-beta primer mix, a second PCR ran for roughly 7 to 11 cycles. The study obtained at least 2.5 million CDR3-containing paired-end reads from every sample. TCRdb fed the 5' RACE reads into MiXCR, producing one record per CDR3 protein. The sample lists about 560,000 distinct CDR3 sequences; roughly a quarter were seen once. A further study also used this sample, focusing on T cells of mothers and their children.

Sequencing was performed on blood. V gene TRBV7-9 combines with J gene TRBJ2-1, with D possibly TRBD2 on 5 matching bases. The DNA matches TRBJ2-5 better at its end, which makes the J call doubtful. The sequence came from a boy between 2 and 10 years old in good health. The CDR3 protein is CAGSLVAGKETQYF. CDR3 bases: TGTGCCGGCAGCTTAGTGGCCGGGAAAGAGACCCAGTACTTC.